The clone carrying this T cell receptor (beta chain) has a handful of counts. Each CDR3 protein is one row after TCRdb ran MiXCR on the RT-PCR reads. Of almost 700,000 distinct CDR3 sequences detected, 13% to 15% appear once; the ten largest clones hold about 3.6%. Looked up from germline, CDR1 is DFQATT and CDR2 is SNEGSKA (reference sequence). J lost 4 bases, V lost 1 base, and 6 bases had no gene match. The CDR3 totals 16 residues. The source material was memory CD4+ T cells from blood. This clonotype originated in a female donor in good health, serving as a healthy control. The chain combines TRBV20-1 with TRBJ1-6; 8 nucleotides line up with TRBD1. The CDR3 DNA reads as TGCAGTGCTAGAGTGGGACAGGAACTATATAATTCACCCCTCCACTTT. Its protein product is CSARVGQELYNSPLHF.